This is a list of T cell receptor beta chains from one sample in a study of blood T cell repertoires in COVID-19. Profiled with immunoSEQ multiplex PCR; TCRdb holds only in-frame clones, not every one. The data show approximately 85,000 clones, roughly 89% seen once. Sequences were obtained from peripheral blood. The receptors come from a man aged 45-65 years with acute or convalescent COVID-19. Each CDR3 is given with its conserved first and last residue. The D gene is left open where the match is weak.

D,J,V,CDR3
TRBD2,TRBJ2-7,TRBV13,CASRLAGGGYEQYF
.,TRBJ2-1,TRBV28,CASSSGGPARDEQFF
.,TRBJ1-2,TRBV28,CASTSLSNYGYTF
.,TRBJ2-3,TRBV7-2,CASSLAGDISTDTQYF
.,TRBJ2-7,TRBV2,CASSDEAVYEQYF
TRBD1,TRBJ1-1,TRBV29-1,CSAETRGPSLNTEAFF
.,TRBJ2-5,TRBV20-1,CSASTLQETQYF
TRBD1,TRBJ1-2,TRBV7-9,CASSPGQGNYGYTF
.,TRBJ1-2,TRBV5-6,CASSSHPMEVYGYTF
.,TRBJ2-5,TRBV5-6,CASSLTVQETQYF
.,TRBJ2-2,TRBV25-1,CASSDYRVSNTGELFF
TRBD1,TRBJ1-1,TRBV5-1,CASSGSTGTNTEAFF
TRBD1,TRBJ2-1,TRBV5-1,CASSLAGGRGTGNEQFF
TRBD1,TRBJ2-2,TRBV19,CASSMGQENTGELFF
TRBD1,TRBJ2-7,TRBV2,CASSHPGQQTYEQYF
TRBD1,TRBJ1-3,TRBV4-2,CASSRPDRGAGNTIYF
TRBD1,TRBJ1-2,TRBV7-8,CASSLWDREYGYTF
.,TRBJ1-6,TRBV6-5,CASSHREVESPLHF
.,TRBJ1-1,TRBV7-9,CASSLAPGNEAFF
TRBD2,TRBJ2-5,TRBV6-1,CASSGLRTSGKETQYF
TRBD2,TRBJ2-2,TRBV19,CASRTGLAGTNTGELFF
TRBD2,TRBJ2-1,TRBV29-1,CSTRSGGYNEQFF
TRBD1,TRBJ2-1,TRBV29-1,CSGQTGKFNEQFF
.,TRBJ2-7,TRBV5-1,CASSPEGTDYEQYF
.,TRBJ1-5,TRBV19,CASRNGFDRNIQPQHF
.,TRBJ2-1,TRBV7-5,CVRSSLPSGYDTGDETSNNEQFF